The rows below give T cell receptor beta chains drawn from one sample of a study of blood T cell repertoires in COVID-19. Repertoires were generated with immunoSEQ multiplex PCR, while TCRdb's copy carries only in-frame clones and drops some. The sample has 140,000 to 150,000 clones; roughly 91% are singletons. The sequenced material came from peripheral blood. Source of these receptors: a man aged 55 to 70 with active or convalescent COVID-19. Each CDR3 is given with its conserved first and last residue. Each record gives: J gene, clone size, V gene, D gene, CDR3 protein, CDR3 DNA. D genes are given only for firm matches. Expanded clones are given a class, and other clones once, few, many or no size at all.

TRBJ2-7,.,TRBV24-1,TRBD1,CATSTGGNRHEQYF,TGTGCCACCAGTACAGGGGGCAATAGACACGAGCAGTACTTC
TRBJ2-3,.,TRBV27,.,CASSPGLIYTQYF,TGTGCCAGCAGTCCCGGACTAATATATACGCAGTATTTT
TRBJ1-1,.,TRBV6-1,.,CASSEPGGYTEAFF,TGTGCCAGCAGTGAACCCGGGGGGTACACTGAAGCTTTCTTT
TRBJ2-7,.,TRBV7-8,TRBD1,CASSLGTAYEQYF,TGTGCCAGCAGCTTGGGGACAGCCTACGAGCAGTACTTC
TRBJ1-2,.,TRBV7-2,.,CASSLSPDTYYGYTF,TGTGCCAGCAGCTTATCCCCGGACACTTACTATGGCTACACCTTC
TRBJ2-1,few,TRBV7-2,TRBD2,CASSLVGAGGWNEQFF,TGTGCCAGCAGCTTAGTTGGCGCGGGGGGGTGGAATGAGCAGTTCTTC
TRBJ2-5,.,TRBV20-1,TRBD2,CSASSGTSGSRGTQYF,TGCAGTGCTAGTTCGGGAACTAGCGGGAGTCGGGGGACCCAGTACTTC
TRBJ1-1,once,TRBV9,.,CASSAGHWGEAFF,TGTGCCAGCAGCGCGGGACATTGGGGCGAAGCTTTCTTT
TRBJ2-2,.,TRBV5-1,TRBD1,CASSNPGQGSTGELFF,TGCGCCAGCAGCAACCCCGGACAGGGTTCCACCGGGGAGCTGTTTTTT
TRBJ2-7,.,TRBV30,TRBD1,CAWKETTGARYEQYF,TGTGCCTGGAAAGAGACGACAGGGGCTCGGTACGAGCAGTACTTC
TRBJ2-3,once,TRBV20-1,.,CSATLDRLGYF,TGCAGTGCTACCCTAGACCGATTGGGGTATTTT
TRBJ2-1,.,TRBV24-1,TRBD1,CATSDRDRAYNEQFF,TGTGCCACCAGTGACCGGGACAGGGCATACAATGAGCAGTTCTTC
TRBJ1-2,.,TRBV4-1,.,CASSQLIVGRQNYGYTF,TGCGCCAGCAGCCAACTGATTGTTGGCAGACAAAACTATGGCTACACCTTC
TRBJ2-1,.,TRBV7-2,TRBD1,CASSASRDSYNEQFF,TGTGCCAGCAGCGCTTCCCGGGACAGCTACAATGAGCAGTTCTTC
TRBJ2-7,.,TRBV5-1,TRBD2,CASSLAAGEYEQYF,TGCGCCAGCAGCTTGGCCGCGGGAGAGTACGAGCAGTACTTC
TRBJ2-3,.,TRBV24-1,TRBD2,CATSDPTSGSGTDTQYF,TGTGCCACCAGTGATCCAACTAGCGGGAGTGGGACAGATACGCAGTATTTT
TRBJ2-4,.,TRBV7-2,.,CASSSGGKGNIQYF,TGTGCCAGCAGTTCCGGGGGTAAGGGGAACATTCAGTACTTC
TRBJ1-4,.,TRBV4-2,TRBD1,CASSPLQGSDEKLFF,TGTGCCAGCAGCCCGCTACAGGGGTCGGATGAAAAACTGTTTTTT
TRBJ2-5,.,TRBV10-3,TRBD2,CAIKGTSGGPETQYF,TGTGCCATCAAAGGGACTAGCGGGGGGCCGGAGACCCAGTACTTC
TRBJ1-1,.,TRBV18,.,CASSPSGADTEAFF,TGTGCCAGCTCACCTTCTGGGGCGGACACTGAAGCTTTCTTT
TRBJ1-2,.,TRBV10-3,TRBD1,CAIRGTGSGYGYTF,TGTGCCATCAGGGGGACAGGGTCGGGCTATGGCTACACCTTC
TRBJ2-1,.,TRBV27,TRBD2,CASSLTPPSGSFNEQFF,TGTGCCAGCAGTTTAACCCCGCCTAGCGGGAGTTTCAATGAGCAGTTCTTC
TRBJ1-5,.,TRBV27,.,CASRGGWGNQPQHF,TGTGCCAGCAGGGGGGGTTGGGGCAATCAGCCCCAGCATTTT
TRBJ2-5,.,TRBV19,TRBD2,CASSIRMSGGPGETQYF,TGTGCCAGTAGTATACGGATGTCGGGAGGGCCTGGAGAGACCCAGTACTTC
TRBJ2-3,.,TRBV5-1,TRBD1,CASSIKTGITPDTQYF,TGCGCCAGCAGCATCAAGACAGGGATTACGCCAGATACGCAGTATTTT
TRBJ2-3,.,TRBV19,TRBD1,CASSDRGSDTQYF,TGTGCCAGTAGTGACAGGGGTTCAGATACGCAGTATTTT
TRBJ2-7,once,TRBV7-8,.,CASSRDRGGTPSSYEQYF,TGTGCCAGCAGCCGAGATAGGGGCGGGACCCCTAGCTCCTACGAGCAGTACTTC
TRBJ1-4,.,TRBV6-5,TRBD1,CASSTGQGAYEKLFF,TGTGCCAGCAGTACGGGACAGGGGGCTTACGAAAAACTGTTTTTT
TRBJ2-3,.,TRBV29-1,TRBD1,CTGTGDSTDTQYF,TGCACCGGGACAGGGGATAGCACAGATACGCAGTATTTT
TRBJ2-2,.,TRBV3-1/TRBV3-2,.,CASSQGYSNTGELFF,TGTGCCAGCAGCCAAGGGTACAGCAACACCGGGGAGCTGTTTTTT
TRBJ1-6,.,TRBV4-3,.,CASSHSRTHGGSPLHF,TGCGCCAGCAGCCACTCTCGAACCCACGGCGGTTCACCCCTCCACTTT
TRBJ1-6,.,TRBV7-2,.,CASSLLAAGQLKSLHF,TGTGCCAGCAGCTTATTGGCCGCTGGTCAGTTAAAATCTCTCCACTTT
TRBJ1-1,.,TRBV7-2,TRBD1,CASSLEQGRDTEAFF,TGTGCCAGCAGCTTAGAACAGGGGCGGGACACTGAAGCTTTCTTT
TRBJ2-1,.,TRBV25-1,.,CASREGAGGYNEQFF,TGTGCCAGCCGAGAGGGGGCGGGGGGCTACAATGAGCAGTTCTTC
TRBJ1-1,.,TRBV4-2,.,CASSQTRGGNTEAFF,TGTGCCAGCAGCCAGACGCGAGGGGGGAACACTGAAGCTTTCTTT
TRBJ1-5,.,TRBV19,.,CASTDSYSNQPQHF,TGTGCCAGTACGGACAGTTATAGCAATCAGCCCCAGCATTTT
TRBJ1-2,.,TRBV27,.,CASGRRAGGYTF,TGTGCTTCAGGGAGGCGGGCTGGGGGCTACACCTTC
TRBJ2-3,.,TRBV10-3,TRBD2,CAISEHGGTSEMDPSTDTQYF,TGTGCCATCAGTGAGCATGGGGGGACTAGCGAGATGGACCCTAGCACAGATACGCAGTATTTT
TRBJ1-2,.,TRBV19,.,CASSIGVGGHGYTF,TGTGCCAGTAGTATTGGTGTAGGAGGTCATGGCTACACCTTC
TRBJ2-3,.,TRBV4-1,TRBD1,CASSLPGQGPDTQYF,TGCGCCAGCAGCCTACCGGGACAGGGCCCAGATACGCAGTATTTT
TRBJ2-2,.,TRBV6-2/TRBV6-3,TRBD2,CASSFRTRGANTGELFF,TGTGCCAGCAGTTTCCGCACTCGGGGGGCGAACACCGGGGAGCTGTTTTTT